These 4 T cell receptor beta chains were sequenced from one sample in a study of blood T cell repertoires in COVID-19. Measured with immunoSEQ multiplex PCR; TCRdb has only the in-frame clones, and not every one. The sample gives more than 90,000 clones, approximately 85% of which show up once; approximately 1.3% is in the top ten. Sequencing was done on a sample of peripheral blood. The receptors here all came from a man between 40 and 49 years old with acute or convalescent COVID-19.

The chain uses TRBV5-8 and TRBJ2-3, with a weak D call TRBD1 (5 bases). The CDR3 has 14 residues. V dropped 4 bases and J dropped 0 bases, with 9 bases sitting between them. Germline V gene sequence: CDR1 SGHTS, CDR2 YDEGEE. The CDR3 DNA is TGTGCCAGCAGCCGAAGGGGAAGCACAGATACGCAGTATTTT. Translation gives CASSRRGSTDTQYF.

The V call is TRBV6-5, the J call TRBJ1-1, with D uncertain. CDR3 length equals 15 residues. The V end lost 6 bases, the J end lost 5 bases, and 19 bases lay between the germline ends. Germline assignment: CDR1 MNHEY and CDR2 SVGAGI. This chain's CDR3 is CASSYLEEGRTEAFF. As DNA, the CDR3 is TGTGCCAGCAGCTACCTTGAGGAGGGAAGGACTGAAGCTTTCTTT.

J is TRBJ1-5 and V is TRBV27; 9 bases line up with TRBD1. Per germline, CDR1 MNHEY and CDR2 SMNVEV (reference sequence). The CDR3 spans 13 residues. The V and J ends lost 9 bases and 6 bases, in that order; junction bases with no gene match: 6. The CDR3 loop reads CASGTGSSQPQHF. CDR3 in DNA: TGTGCCAGTGGGACAGGGTCGAGTCAGCCCCAGCATTTT.

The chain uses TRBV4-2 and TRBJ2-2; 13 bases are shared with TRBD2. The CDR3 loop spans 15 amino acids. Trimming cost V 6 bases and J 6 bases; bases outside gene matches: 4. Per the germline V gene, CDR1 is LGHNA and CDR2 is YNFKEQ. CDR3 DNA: TGTGCCAGCAGTTTGACTAGCGGGGGGTCCGGGGAGCTGTTTTTT. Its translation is CASSLTSGGSGELFF.